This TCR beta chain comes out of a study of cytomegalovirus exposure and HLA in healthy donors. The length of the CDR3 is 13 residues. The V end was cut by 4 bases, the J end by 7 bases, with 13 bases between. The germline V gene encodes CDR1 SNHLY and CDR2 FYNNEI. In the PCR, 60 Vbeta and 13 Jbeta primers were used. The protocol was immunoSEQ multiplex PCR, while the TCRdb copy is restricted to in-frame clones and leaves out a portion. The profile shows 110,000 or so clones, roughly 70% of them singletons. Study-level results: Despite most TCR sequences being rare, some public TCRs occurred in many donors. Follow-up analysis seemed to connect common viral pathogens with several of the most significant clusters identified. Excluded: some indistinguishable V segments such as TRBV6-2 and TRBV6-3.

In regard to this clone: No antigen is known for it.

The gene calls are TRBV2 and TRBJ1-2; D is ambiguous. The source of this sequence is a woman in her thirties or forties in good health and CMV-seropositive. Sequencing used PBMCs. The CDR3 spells CASSGLGSGGYTF. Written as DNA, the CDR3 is TGTGCCAGCAGTGGGCTGGGGAGCGGTGGCTACACCTTC. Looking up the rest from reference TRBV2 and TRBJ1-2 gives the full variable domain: EPEVTQTPSHQVTQMGQEVILRCVPISNHLYFYWYRQILGQKVEFLVSFYNNEISEKSEIFDDQFSVERPDGSNFTLKIRSTKLEDSAMYFCASSGLGSGGYTFGSGTRLTVV.